Presented here are 5 T cell receptor beta chains from one specimen sequenced in a study of T cells after yellow fever vaccination. TCRdb re-called the 5' RACE reads with MiXCR, one entry per CDR3 protein. In the table there are under 550,000 distinct CDR3 sequences, around a fifth of which are singletons. Sample: PBMCs, taken approximately 22 days after the first yellow fever vaccination. The receptors shown here come from a man aged 18 to 35 who received the YFV17D yellow fever vaccine.

This clonotype occurred a few times. The chain has TRBV7-6 and TRBJ1-2, with a weak D call TRBD1 (6 bases). Germline-derived CDR1 and CDR2 are SGHVS and FNYEAQ. V was cut by 5 bases and J by 6 bases, with 25 bases left in between. The CDR3 contains 17 residues. The CDR3 is CASSRGQLSTMGDGYTF. The CDR3, as DNA: TGTGCCAGCAGCCGAGGACAGCTCTCCACTATGGGGGATGGCTACACCTTC.

The V and J genes are TRBV5-4 and TRBJ1-6; maybe TRBD1 (5 bases). The germline V and J ends were trimmed by 2 bases and 9 bases, with 12 bases remaining between them. This CDR3 spans 14 amino acids. Germline values: CDR1 SGHNT, CDR2 YYREEE (reference sequence). In DNA, the CDR3 is TGTGCCAGCAGCTTCGGGCGACAGAGTTCACCCCTCCACTTT. It is translated as CASSFGRQSSPLHF.

This chain uses TRBV5-1 with TRBJ2-7; D gene ambiguous. The germline CDR1 and CDR2 sequences are SGHRS and YFSETQ. The CDR3 length is 15 residues. Trimming shortened V by 0 bases and J by 0 bases, and 10 bases separated the two germline ends. The CDR3 sequence: CASSLAWGNSYEQYV. CDR3 nucleotides: TGCGCCAGCAGCTTGGCGTGGGGAAACTCCTACGAGCAGTACGTC.

This clonotype has only a few counts. The rearrangement joins TRBV7-8 to TRBJ2-3; TRBD2 agrees at 8 bases. Trimming removed 5 bases from V and 5 bases from J; junction bases left unmatched: 9. Germline V gene sequence: CDR1 SGHVS, CDR2 FQNEAQ. This CDR3 has 15 amino acids. The CDR3 bases are TGTGCCAGCAGCGAACCTCGGGGGGGCAAAGATACGCAGTATTTT. It codes for CASSEPRGGKDTQYF.

The gene calls are TRBV7-8 and TRBJ1-4, with a possible D match to TRBD1 (5 bases). There are 14 residues in the CDR3. CDR1 is SGHVS and CDR2 is FQNEAQ in the germline V gene. The V gene lost 3 bases and the J gene lost 6 bases, with 11 bases spanning the gap. CDR3 amino acids: CASSFRGRDEKLFF. DNA of the CDR3: TGTGCCAGCAGCTTTAGGGGACGGGATGAAAAACTGTTTTTT.